The 8 T cell receptor beta chains below were found in one sample sequenced in a study of blood T cells in healthy people across ages. Sample-barcoded 5' priming and a J-beta primer mix drove a second PCR of roughly 7 to 11 cycles. MiXCR, run by TCRdb on the 5' RACE reads, gives a single entry per CDR3 protein. The sample includes 910,000 or so distinct CDR3 sequences, 51% of them seen just once. What was sequenced was blood. These receptors were taken from a woman aged 60-75 years in good health.

The sample holds a few counts of this clonotype. The V and J genes are TRBV5-1 and TRBJ2-2; no definite D call. CDR1 SGHRS and CDR2 YFSETQ come from the germline V gene. The CDR3 has 15 residues. The V end lost 2 bases, the J end lost 1 base, and 9 bases lay between the germline ends. CDR3 DNA: TGCGCCAGCAGCTTCAGACCAGAGAACACCGGGGAGCTGTTTTTT. This codes for CASSFRPENTGELFF. The full variable domain, its missing parts supplied by reference TRBV5-1 and TRBJ2-2, is KAGVTQTPRYLIKTRGQQVTLSCSPISGHRSVSWYQQTPGQGLQFLFEYFSETQRNKGNFPGRFSGRQFSNSRSEMNVSTLELGDSALYLCASSFRPENTGELFFGEGSRLTVL.

J is TRBJ2-1 and V is TRBV7-2, with D uncertain. This CDR3 is 13 amino acids long. Germline V gene lookup returns CDR1 SGHTA and CDR2 FQGNSA. V was cut by 2 bases and J by 4 bases, with 6 bases left in between. CDR3 protein: CASSLIAYNEQFF. DNA of the CDR3: TGTGCCAGCAGCTTAATAGCTTACAATGAGCAGTTCTTC.

The chain links TRBV6-1 to TRBJ1-1, with D possibly matching TRBD1 (5 bases). CDR1 is MNHNS, CDR2 SASEGT, per germline. V was shortened by 2 bases and J by 4 bases, with 11 bases between the two germline ends. This CDR3 is built from 14 residues. DNA of the CDR3: TGTGCCAGCAGTGAATGGGGGATTGGCACTGAAGCTTTCTTT. It is translated as CASSEWGIGTEAFF.

This clonotype was seen more than once but under ten times. The chain couples TRBV4-1 to TRBJ2-6; D uncertain. Germline loops: CDR1 MGHRA, CDR2 YSYEKL. CDR3 length equals 18 residues. V shed 0 bases and J shed 3 bases, with 15 bases lying between them. The CDR3, as DNA: TGCGCCAGCAGCCAAGAGGGGTGGGAAATCTATGGGGCCAACGTCCTGACTTTC. Translating gives CASSQEGWEIYGANVLTF.

This clonotype was counted only a few times. This chain uses TRBV12-3 or TRBV12-4 with TRBJ1-5; possibly TRBD1 for D (6 bases). The CDR3 runs to 12 residues. With 4 bases removed from V and 10 bases from J, the gap between germline ends came to 11 bases. CDR3 nucleotide sequence: TGTGCCAGCAGTTCACTGGACAGACCCCAGCATTTT. Amino acid sequence: CASSSLDRPQHF.

This clonotype was observed a few times. The V gene is TRBV7-3, the J gene TRBJ2-7; TRBD2 agrees at 11 bases. CDR3 size: 14 residues. Germline loops: CDR1 SGHTA, CDR2 FQGTGA. The junction had 3 bases not matched to a gene; V was cut back by 5 bases and J by 3 bases. CDR3 in amino acids: CASSRLAGFYEQYF. The CDR3, as DNA: TGTGCCAGCAGCCGACTAGCGGGATTCTACGAGCAGTACTTC.

Turning to this clonotype: The junction does not match germline at one end; this may be a read error. The gene calls are TRBV20-1 and TRBJ2-7; tentative D call: TRBD2 (6 bases). The germline gives CDR1 DFQATT, CDR2 SNEGSKA (reference sequence). This CDR3 contains 15 residues. This CDR3 reads CSAVRPPTSSYEQHF. The CDR3 DNA reads as TGCAGTGCTGTTCGACCACCAACTAGCTCCTACGAGCAGCACTTC.

The chain couples TRBV6-2 or TRBV6-3 to TRBJ2-1, with 10 positions matching TRBD1. The CDR3 extends over 16 amino acids. The ends lost 6 bases at V and 7 bases at J; junction bases unmatched: 12. Germline CDR1 reads MNHEY; CDR2 reads SVGEGT. Here the CDR3 reads CASRSSTGQGWNEQFF. CDR3 sequence (DNA): TGTGCCAGCAGATCATCAACGGGACAGGGGTGGAATGAGCAGTTCTTC.